Detailed here is one T cell receptor beta chain. Its antigen remains unidentified. The CDR3 is made up of 13 amino acids. Germline V lookup: CDR1 SQVTM, CDR2 ANQGSEA. Deletions cut 6 bases from V and 3 bases from J, with 14 bases between. The data stem from a study of T cell responses to AZD1222 COVID-19 vaccine. Study as a whole: Some second doses came at about 4 weeks and others at about 12 weeks; these were pooled.

Study-level results: Across the whole spike, CD4 TCRs peaked at regions 160-218 and 743-854. The breadth and depth of Spike-specific TCRs increased once two AZD1222 doses had been given. Most donors were white British and more were female, and clonal diversity was possibly underestimated.

TCRdb's table, derived via immunoSEQ multiplex PCR, lists solely in-frame clones and lacks some. Of some 100,000 clones in the sample, around nine tenths were seen once. The sample consisted of peripheral blood, taken on day 0 of AZD1222 vaccination. This rearrangement joins TRBV29-1 to TRBJ1-1; D is possibly TRBD1 (5 bases). The clonotype comes from an adult in good health. This CDR3 is CSVGIGGHTEAFF. The CDR3 DNA reads as TGCAGCGTAGGTATTGGGGGTCACACTGAAGCTTTCTTT.